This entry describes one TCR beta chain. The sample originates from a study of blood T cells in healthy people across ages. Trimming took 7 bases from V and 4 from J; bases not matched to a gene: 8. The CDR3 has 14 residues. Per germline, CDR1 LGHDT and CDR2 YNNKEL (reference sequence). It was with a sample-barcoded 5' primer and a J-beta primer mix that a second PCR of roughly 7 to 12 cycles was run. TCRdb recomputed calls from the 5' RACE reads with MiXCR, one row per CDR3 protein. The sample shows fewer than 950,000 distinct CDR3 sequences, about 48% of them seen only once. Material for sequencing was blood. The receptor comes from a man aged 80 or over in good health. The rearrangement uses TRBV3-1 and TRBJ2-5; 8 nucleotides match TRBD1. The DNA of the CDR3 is TGTGCCAGCACCTACCAGGGGGCAGGAGAGACCCAGTACTTC. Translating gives CASTYQGAGETQYF.